Following are 18 T cell receptor beta chains from one sample sequenced in a study of glioma-infiltrating T cells. Amplification of TCR alpha and beta CDR3 regions from RNA used iRepertoire nested multiplex PCR. TCRdb used MiXCR to reprocess the multiplex PCR reads, holding one entry per CDR3 protein. Here the sample spans fewer than 200,000 distinct CDR3 sequences, over 40% being singletons. Material for sequencing was glioma tissue, nonneoplastic brain tissue, or PBMCs (not recorded which). The origin of the receptors is a human donor with low-grade glioma or glioblastoma, undergoing nonglioma brain surgery, or in good health (not recorded which).

For this clonotype: Since a much larger clone is just one base distant, this may be a read error. The chain carries TRBV20-1 and TRBJ1-4, with 8 bases fitting TRBD1. Germline CDR1 DFQATT, CDR2 SNEGSKA (reference sequence). CDR3 length: 15 residues. In DNA, the CDR3 is TGCAGTGCTAGAACCGGGACAGGCCAAAATGAAAGACTGTTTTTT. Encoded protein: CSARTGTGQNERLFF.

Many counts were recorded for this clonotype. The gene calls are TRBV18 and TRBJ2-3, with a possible D match to TRBD1 (5 bases). Trimming left V 6 bases short and J 6 bases short, with 10 bases between. Germline V gene data show CDR1 as KGHSH and CDR2 as LQKENI. The CDR3 totals 12 residues. This CDR3 reads CASSQDTDTQYF. The CDR3, as DNA: TGTGCCAGCTCGCAGGACACTGATACGCAGTATTTT.

With respect to this clonotype: A read error may explain this, as a much larger clone is one base away. The J gene is TRBJ2-7, the V gene TRBV7-6, with 9 bases lining up with TRBD2. The CDR3 spans 15 residues. CDR1 is SGHVS and CDR2 is FNYEAQ in the germline V gene. V dropped 7 bases and J dropped 0; count of bases not matched to a gene: 7. CDR3 region: CASNPRTSASYEQYF. DNA for the CDR3: TGTGCCAGCAACCCGAGGACTAGCGCCTCCTACGAGCAGTACTTC.

In this sample, this clonotype turned up a few times. A much bigger clone sits one base away, suggesting this may be a read error. The chain links TRBV28 to TRBJ2-1, with 7 bases aligning to TRBD2. The CDR3 is made up of 17 amino acids. The germline V gene encodes CDR1 MDHEN and CDR2 SYDVKM. Here the CDR3 DNA reads TGTGCCAGCAGTTTATTCCCTAGCGGTAGCTCCTACAATGAGAAGTTCTTC. Its protein is CASSLFPSGSSYNEKFF.

In the case of this clonotype: A clone one base away is much larger, so this may be a read error. The conserved closing phenylalanine or tryptophan is absent in this CDR3, likely reflecting a read error. This rearrangement joins TRBV7-2 to TRBJ2-1, with 7 positions matching TRBD2. CDR1 is SGHTA, CDR2 FQGNSA, per germline. V trimming: 1 base; J trimming: 8 bases; junction bases outside the gene matches: 8. The CDR3 spans 15 residues. The CDR3 loop is CASSLVFAGDHEQFS. The CDR3 nucleotides read TGTGCCAGCAGCTTAGTTTTCGCGGGAGATCATGAGCAGTTCTCC.

In this sample, this clonotype turned up many times. The chain couples TRBV6-2 or TRBV6-3 to TRBJ2-7; 12 nucleotides line up with TRBD1. The CDR3 has 19 amino acids. The germline CDR1 and CDR2 sequences are MNHEY and SVGEGT. Germline trimming cut 2 bases from V and 1 base from J; bases unmatched to any gene: 12. The CDR3 DNA is TGTGCCAGCAGTTACCTACCGGGACAGGGGGCGCCTACTTCCTACGAGCAGTACTTC. It encodes CASSYLPGQGAPTSYEQYF.

The chain recombines TRBV6-6 with TRBJ2-1; TRBD2 matches at 8 bases. The CDR3 length is 15 residues. Losses at the gene ends were 6 bases for V and 8 bases for J; bases not matched to a gene: 12. CDR1 is MNHNY and CDR2 is SVGAGI in the germline V gene (reference sequence). CDR3 loop: CASRRGLEVTHEQFF. In nucleotides, the CDR3 is TGTGCCAGCAGAAGGGGACTAGAAGTCACACATGAGCAGTTCTTC.

Comments on this clonotype: Just one base apart from a much larger clone, this may be a read error. The gene calls are TRBV2 and TRBJ2-1, with no clear D. The CDR3 sequence is 13 residues long. The germline CDR1 and CDR2 sequences are SNHLY and FYNNEI. Trimming cost V 5 bases and J 10 bases, with 15 bases left between them. DNA of the CDR3: TGTGCCAGCAGTTCTGGAAGATCCTACGAGCAGTTCTTC. Residues: CASSSGRSYEQFF. The whole variable domain, remainder taken from reference TRBV2 and TRBJ2-1, is EPEVTQTPSHQVTQMGQEVILRCVPISNHLYFYWYRQILGQKVEFLVSFYNNEISEKSEIFDDQFSVERPDGSNFTLKIRSTKLEDSAMYFCASSSGRSYEQFFGPGTRLTVL.

In its sample, this clonotype was seen many times. This chain uses TRBV28 with TRBJ1-3; 8 positions match TRBD1. The CDR3 covers 16 residues. The V segment lost 7 bases and the J segment 2 bases; nucleotides outside the gene matches: 10. The V gene's germline CDR1 is MDHEN and CDR2 SYDVKM. The CDR3 coding sequence is TGTGCCAGCACCATAACTTCACAGGGGGCTGGAAACACCATATATTTT. Amino acids: CASTITSQGAGNTIYF.

As concerns this clonotype: Given a much more abundant clone one base away, this may be a read error. This chain links TRBV6-1 with TRBJ2-3, with a possible D match to TRBD1 (7 bases). CDR1 MNHNS and CDR2 SASEGT come from the germline V gene. The CDR3 consists of 14 residues. The CDR3 DNA reads TGTGCCAGCACCAGGGGGGCTAGCACAGATACGAAGTATTTT. Amino acid sequence: CASTRGASTDTKYF.

Only one count was recorded for this clonotype. J is TRBJ1-5 and V is TRBV19, with TRBD1 matching 8 bases. V shed 6 bases and J 7 bases; nucleotides not matched to a gene: 5. Germline-derived CDR1 and CDR2 are LNHDA and SQIVND (reference sequence). The CDR3 has 13 amino acids. The CDR3 DNA reads TGTGCCAGTAGCCAAAACAGGGGGCAGCCCCAGCATTTT. Protein sequence: CASSQNRGQPQHF.

CDR3 nucleotide sequence: TGTGCCAGCAGCTTAGGGGACAGGAACACCGGGGAGCTGTTTTTT. As protein: CASSLGDRNTGELFF. The chain recombines TRBV7-6 with TRBJ2-2, with TRBD1 matching over 7 bases. Germline V CDR1 and CDR2: SGHVS, FNYEAQ. This CDR3 is 15 amino acids long. The trim removed 1 base at V and 1 base at J, leaving 0 bases unmatched.

In the case of this clonotype: A much larger clonotype is one base distant, so this may be a read error. The chain combines TRBV28 with TRBJ1-2; TRBD1 is a possible D gene (6 bases). The CDR3 totals 11 residues. V lost 8 bases, J lost 6 bases, and 10 bases lay in between. Germline V gene data show CDR1 as MDHEN and CDR2 as SYDVKM. In nucleotides, the CDR3 is TGTGCCAGCGCACAGGGACATGGCTACACCTTC. Its translation is CASAQGHGYTF.

V usage is TRBV28 and J usage is TRBJ2-3; D is ambiguous. Trimming removed 5 bases from V and 6 bases from J, with 12 bases in between. CDR3 length: 13 amino acids. The germline V gene encodes CDR1 MDHEN and CDR2 SYDVKM. This CDR3 reads CASSARPKDTQYF. In DNA, the CDR3 is TGTGCCAGCAGTGCCAGGCCCAAGGATACGCAGTATTTT.

For this clonotype: This may be a read error: a much more frequent sequence differs by one nucleotide. V is TRBV2 and J is TRBJ1-5; D unclear. The CDR3 covers 15 residues. Germline CDR1 SNHLY, CDR2 FYNNEI. The V and J ends lost 5 bases and 7 bases respectively, with 18 bases between them. The CDR3 sequence: CASSRSCLVGQPQHF. CDR3 nucleotides: TGTGCCAGCAGTCGGTCATGCCTTGTGGGGCAGCCCCAGCATTTT.

In this sample, this clonotype turned up once. V usage is TRBV7-9 and J usage is TRBJ2-1; D is uncertain. The CDR3 extends over 15 amino acids. Looked up from germline, CDR1 is SEHNR and CDR2 is FQNEAQ (reference sequence). V was trimmed by 5 bases and J by 4 bases, leaving 15 bases between them. The CDR3 is CASSLGSRGYNEQFF. CDR3 nucleotide sequence: TGTGCCAGCAGCCTGGGGTCTAGAGGTTACAATGAGCAGTTCTTC. Combining the CDR3 with reference TRBV7-9 and TRBJ2-1 gives the whole variable domain DTGVSQNPRHKITKRGQNVTFRCDPISEHNRLYWYRQTLGQGPEFLTYFQNEAQLEKSRLLSDRFSAERPKGSFSTLEIQRTEQGDSAMYLCASSLGSRGYNEQFFGPGTRLTVL.

A remark on this clonotype: A much larger clone differs from this one at a single base, so this may be a read error. The CDR3 end shows no conserved phenylalanine or tryptophan, and so a read error is likely. The DNA is omitted, as the CDR3 cannot be located on it reliably, and the CDR3 follows TCRdb's listing. The chain is built from TRBV20-1 and TRBJ2-7; the tabulated D call, TRBD2, remains unverified against the DNA. Germline V gene sequence: CDR1 DFQATT, CDR2 SNEGSKA (reference sequence). From its first to its last residue, the CDR3 has 13 amino acids. This CDR3 is CSAKDACSDRVGI.

Many counts were recorded for this clonotype. The chain joins TRBV7-2 to TRBJ2-5; tentative D call: TRBD1 (5 bases). V was cut by 1 base and J by 5 bases, with 11 bases left in between. The CDR3 loop spans 14 amino acids. CDR1 is SGHTA, CDR2 FQGNSA, per germline. For the CDR3, the DNA is TGTGCCAGCAGCTTAGAGGTCAGGGCTGAGACCCAGTACTTC. Its protein is CASSLEVRAETQYF. Variable domain in full (rest from reference TRBV7-2 and TRBJ2-5): GAGVSQSPSNKVTEKGKDVELRCDPISGHTALYWYRQSLGQGLEFLIYFQGNSAPDKSGLPSDRFSAERTGGSVSTLTIQRTQQEDSAVYLCASSLEVRAETQYFGPGTRLLVL.